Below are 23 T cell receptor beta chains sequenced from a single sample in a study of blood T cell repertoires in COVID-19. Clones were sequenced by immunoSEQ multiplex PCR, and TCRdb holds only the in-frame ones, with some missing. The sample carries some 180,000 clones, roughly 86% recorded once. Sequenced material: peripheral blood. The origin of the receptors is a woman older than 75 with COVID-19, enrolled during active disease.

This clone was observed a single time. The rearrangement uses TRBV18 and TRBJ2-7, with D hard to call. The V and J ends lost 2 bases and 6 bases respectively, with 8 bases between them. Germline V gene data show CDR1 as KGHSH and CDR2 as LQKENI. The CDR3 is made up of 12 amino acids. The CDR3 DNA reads TGTGCCAGCTCACCATTACTCGGCGAGCAGTACTTC. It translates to CASSPLLGEQYF.

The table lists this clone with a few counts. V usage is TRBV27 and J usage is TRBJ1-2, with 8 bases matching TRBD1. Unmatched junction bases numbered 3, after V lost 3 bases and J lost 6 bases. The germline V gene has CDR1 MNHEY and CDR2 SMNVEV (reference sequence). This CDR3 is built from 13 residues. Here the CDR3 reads CASSLDRVNGYTF. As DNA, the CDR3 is TGTGCCAGCAGTTTGGACAGGGTAAATGGCTACACCTTC.

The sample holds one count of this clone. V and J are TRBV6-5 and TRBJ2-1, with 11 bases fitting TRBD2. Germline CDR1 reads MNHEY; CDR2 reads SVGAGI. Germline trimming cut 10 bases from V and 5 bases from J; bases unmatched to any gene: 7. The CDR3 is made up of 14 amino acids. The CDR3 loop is CATLAGGGDNEQFF. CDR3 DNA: TGTGCCACTTTAGCGGGAGGGGGAGACAATGAGCAGTTCTTC.

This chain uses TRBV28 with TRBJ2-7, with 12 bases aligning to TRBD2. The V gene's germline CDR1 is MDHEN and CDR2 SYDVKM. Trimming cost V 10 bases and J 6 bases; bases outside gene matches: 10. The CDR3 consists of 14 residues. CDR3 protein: CAITSTSGRTEQYF. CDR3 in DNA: TGTGCCATCACGAGTACTAGCGGGAGGACCGAGCAGTACTTC.

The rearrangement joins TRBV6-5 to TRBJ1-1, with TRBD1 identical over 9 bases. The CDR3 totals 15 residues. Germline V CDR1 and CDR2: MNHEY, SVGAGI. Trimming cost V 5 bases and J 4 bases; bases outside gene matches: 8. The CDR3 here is CASSKGQGSGTEAFF. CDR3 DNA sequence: TGTGCCAGCAGTAAGGGACAGGGTTCTGGCACTGAAGCTTTCTTT.

CDR3 in amino acids: CASRAGRGPSSGANVLTF. The CDR3 coding sequence is TGTGCCAGCAGAGCGGGGAGGGGCCCTAGCTCTGGGGCCAACGTCCTGACTTTC. V is TRBV6-8 and J is TRBJ2-6; 7 positions agree with TRBD2. The germline CDR1 and CDR2 sequences are MNHGY and SAAAGT. With 6 bases clipped from V and 0 bases from J, the junction kept 11 bases outside the gene matches. The CDR3 is 18 amino acids.

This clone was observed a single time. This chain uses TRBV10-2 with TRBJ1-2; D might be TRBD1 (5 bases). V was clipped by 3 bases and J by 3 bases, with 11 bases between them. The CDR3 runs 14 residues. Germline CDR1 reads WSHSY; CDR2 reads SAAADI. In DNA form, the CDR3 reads TGCGCCAGCAGTGATTTTGGGGCCGACTATGGCTACACCTTC. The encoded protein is CASSDFGADYGYTF.

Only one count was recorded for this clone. The CDR3 loop is CASSLLARGLSTDTQYF. CDR3 DNA: TGTGCCAGCAGCTTACTAGCACGCGGTCTGAGCACAGATACGCAGTATTTT. The chain links TRBV7-3 to TRBJ2-3, with a weak D call TRBD2 (5 bases). The CDR3 covers 17 residues. The ends were cut back, 2 bases at V and 0 bases at J, with 15 bases in the middle. Germline loops: CDR1 SGHTA, CDR2 FQGTGA.

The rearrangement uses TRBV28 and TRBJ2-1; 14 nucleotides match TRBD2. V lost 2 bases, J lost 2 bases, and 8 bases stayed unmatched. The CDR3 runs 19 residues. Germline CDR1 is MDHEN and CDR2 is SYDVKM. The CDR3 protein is CASSLLGLAGEGTYNEQFF. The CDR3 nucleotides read TGTGCCAGCAGTTTACTGGGACTAGCGGGAGAGGGAACCTACAATGAGCAGTTCTTC.

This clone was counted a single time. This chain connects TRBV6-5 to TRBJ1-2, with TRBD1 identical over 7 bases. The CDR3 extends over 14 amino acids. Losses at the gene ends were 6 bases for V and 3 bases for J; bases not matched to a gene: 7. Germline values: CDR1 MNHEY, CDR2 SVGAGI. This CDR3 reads CASSSGGTDYGYTF. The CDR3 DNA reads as TGTGCCAGCAGCTCAGGGGGGACGGACTATGGCTACACCTTC.

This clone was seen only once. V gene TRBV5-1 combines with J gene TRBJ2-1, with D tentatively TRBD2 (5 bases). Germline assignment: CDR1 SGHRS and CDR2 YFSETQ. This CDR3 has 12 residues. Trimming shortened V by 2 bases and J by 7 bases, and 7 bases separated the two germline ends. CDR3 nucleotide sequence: TGCGCCAGCAGCTTCCCGGGAAATGAGCAGTTCTTC. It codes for CASSFPGNEQFF.

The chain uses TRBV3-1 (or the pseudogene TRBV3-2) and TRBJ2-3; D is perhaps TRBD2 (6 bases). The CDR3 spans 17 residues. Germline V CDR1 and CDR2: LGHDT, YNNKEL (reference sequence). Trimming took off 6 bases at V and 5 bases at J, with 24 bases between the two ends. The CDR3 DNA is TGTGCCAGCAGACCAAGGATGGAGGCGGGAAGGTTAGATACGCAGTATTTT. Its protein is CASRPRMEAGRLDTQYF.

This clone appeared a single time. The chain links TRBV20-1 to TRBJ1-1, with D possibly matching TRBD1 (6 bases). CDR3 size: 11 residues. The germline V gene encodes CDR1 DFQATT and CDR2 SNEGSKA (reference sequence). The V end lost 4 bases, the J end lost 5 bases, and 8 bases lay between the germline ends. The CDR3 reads CSATGETEAFF. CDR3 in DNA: TGCAGTGCTACAGGGGAAACTGAAGCTTTCTTT.

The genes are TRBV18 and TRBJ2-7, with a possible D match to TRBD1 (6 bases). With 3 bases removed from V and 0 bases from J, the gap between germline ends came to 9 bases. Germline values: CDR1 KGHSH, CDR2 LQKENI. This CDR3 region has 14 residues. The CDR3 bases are TGTGCCAGCTCACCGGGGACAAACTCCTACGAGCAGTACTTC. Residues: CASSPGTNSYEQYF.

The CDR3 DNA follows: TGTGCCAGCAGCCGCTGGACAGGGACGAACTACAATGAGCAGTTCTTC. Translating it yields CASSRWTGTNYNEQFF. This chain uses TRBV27 with TRBJ2-1; 8 positions agree with TRBD1. Germline V gene lookup returns CDR1 MNHEY and CDR2 SMNVEV (reference sequence). V lost 6 bases and J lost 3; bases outside the gene matches: 10. This CDR3 contains 16 residues.

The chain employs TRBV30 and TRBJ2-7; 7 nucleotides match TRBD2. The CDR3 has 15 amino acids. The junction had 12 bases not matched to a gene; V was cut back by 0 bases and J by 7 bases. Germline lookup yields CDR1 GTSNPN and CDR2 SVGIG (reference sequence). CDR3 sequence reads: CAWSVGGTLLGEQYF. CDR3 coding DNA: TGTGCCTGGAGTGTGGGGGGGACCCTTCTTGGGGAGCAGTACTTC.

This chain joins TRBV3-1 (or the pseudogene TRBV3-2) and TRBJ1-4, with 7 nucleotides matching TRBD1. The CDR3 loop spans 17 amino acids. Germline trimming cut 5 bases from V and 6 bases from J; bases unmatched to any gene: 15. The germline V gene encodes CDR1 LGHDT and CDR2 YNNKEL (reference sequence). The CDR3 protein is CASSSHIGRQGDEKLFF. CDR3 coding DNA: TGTGCCAGCAGCTCACATATTGGCAGACAGGGAGATGAAAAACTGTTTTTT.

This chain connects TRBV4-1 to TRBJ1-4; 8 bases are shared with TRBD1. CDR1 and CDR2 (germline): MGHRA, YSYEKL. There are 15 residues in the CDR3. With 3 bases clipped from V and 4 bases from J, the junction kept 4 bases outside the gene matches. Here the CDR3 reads CASSQADRDNEKLFF. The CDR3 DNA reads TGCGCCAGCAGCCAGGCGGACAGGGATAATGAAAAACTGTTTTTT.

CDR3 residues: CASSQIKGLGFSTEAFF. The CDR3 DNA is TGTGCCAGCAGCCAAATAAAGGGGTTAGGATTTAGCACTGAAGCTTTCTTT. This chain connects TRBV5-6 to TRBJ1-1; D may be TRBD1 (5 bases). Looked up from germline, CDR1 is SGHDT and CDR2 is YYEEEE. V was pared by 4 bases and J by 4 bases, with 23 bases between. The CDR3 has 17 residues.

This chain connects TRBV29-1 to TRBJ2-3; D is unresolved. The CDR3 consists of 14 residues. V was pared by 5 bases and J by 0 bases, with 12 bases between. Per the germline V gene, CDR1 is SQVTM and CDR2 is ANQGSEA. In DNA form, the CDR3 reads TGCAGCGTTAATCCCAGTTCTAGCACAGATACGCAGTATTTT. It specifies CSVNPSSSTDTQYF.

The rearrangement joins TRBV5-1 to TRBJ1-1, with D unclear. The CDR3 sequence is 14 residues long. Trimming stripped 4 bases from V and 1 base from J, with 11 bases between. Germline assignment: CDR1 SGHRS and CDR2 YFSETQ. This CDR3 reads CASSMWAANTEAFF. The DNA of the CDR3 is TGCGCCAGCAGCATGTGGGCCGCGAACACTGAAGCTTTCTTT.

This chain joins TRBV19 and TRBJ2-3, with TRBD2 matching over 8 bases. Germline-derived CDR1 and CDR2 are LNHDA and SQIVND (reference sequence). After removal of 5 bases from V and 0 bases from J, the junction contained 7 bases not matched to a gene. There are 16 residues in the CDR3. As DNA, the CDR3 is TGTGCCAGTAGTTCCCAAGCGGGAGCTAGCACAGATACGCAGTATTTT. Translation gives CASSSQAGASTDTQYF.

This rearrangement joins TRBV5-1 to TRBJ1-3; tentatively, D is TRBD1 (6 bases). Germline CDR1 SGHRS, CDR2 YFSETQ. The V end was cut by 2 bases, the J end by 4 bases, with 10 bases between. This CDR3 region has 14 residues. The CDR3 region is CASSFGTYGNTIYF. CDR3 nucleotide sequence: TGCGCCAGCAGCTTCGGGACATACGGAAACACCATATATTTT.